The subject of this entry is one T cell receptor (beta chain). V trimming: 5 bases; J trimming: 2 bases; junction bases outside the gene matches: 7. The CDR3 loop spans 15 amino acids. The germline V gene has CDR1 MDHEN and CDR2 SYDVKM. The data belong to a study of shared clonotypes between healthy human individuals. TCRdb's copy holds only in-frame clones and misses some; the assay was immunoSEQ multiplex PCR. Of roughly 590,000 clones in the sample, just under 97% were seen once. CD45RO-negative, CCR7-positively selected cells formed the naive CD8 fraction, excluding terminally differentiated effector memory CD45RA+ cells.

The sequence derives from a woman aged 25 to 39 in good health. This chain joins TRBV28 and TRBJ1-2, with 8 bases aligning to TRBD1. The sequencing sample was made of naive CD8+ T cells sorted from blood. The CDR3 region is CASSAQWTGNYGYTF. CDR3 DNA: TGTGCCAGCAGTGCCCAATGGACAGGGAACTATGGCTACACCTTC.